What follows describes a single T cell receptor beta chain. Its antigen is currently unknown. CDR1 and CDR2 (germline): LNHDA, SQIVND (reference sequence). CDR3 length: 13 amino acids. V lost 5 bases and J 10 bases, leaving 17 bases between the germline ends. The source of the sample is a study of Graves' ophthalmopathy and Graves' hyperthyroidism. About the study: Pretreatment peripheral blood was obtained at initial diagnosis.

Broader study findings: The model achieved under 71% sensitivity and about 76% specificity for ophthalmopathy progression.

Amplifying from RNA transcripts, the study obtained TCR beta CDR3 regions. RT-PCR with HTBI primers came first, then second-round multiplex PCR. TCRdb itself ran the multiplex PCR reads through MiXCR, one entry per CDR3 protein. The data contain hundreds of thousands of distinct CDR3 sequences, roughly 40% of them singletons. The clonotype comes from an adult man with Graves' ophthalmopathy. Sequences were obtained from peripheral blood. V and J are TRBV19 and TRBJ2-5, with D perhaps being TRBD1 or TRBD2 (5 bases each). The CDR3 sequence is CASSHRGRDVQYF. In DNA, the CDR3 is TGTGCCAGTAGTCACCGGGGCCGGGACGTCCAGTACTTC.